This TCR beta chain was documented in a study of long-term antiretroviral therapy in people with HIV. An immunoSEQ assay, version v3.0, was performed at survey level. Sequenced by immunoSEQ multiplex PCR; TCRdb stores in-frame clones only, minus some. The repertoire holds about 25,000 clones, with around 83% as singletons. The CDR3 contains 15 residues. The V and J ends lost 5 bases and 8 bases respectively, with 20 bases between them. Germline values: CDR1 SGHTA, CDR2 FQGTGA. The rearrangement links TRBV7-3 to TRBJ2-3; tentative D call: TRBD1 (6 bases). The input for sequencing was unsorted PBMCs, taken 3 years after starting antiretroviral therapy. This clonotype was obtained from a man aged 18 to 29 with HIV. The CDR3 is CASSPRQGRVGTQYF. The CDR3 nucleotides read TGTGCCAGCAGCCCCCGGCAGGGGCGGGTGGGTACGCAGTATTTT.